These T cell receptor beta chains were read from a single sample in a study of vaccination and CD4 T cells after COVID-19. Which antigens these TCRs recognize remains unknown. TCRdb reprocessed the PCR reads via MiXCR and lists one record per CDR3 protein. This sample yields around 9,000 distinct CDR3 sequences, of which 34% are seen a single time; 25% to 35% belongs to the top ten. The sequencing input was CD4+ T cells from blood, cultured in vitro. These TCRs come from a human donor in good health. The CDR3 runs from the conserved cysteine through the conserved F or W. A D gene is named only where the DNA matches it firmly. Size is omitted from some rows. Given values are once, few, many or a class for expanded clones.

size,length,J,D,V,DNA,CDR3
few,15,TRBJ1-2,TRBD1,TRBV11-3,TGTGCCAGCAGCGCCTCGCCGGGACAGGGTTTTGGCTACACCTTC,CASSASPGQGFGYTF
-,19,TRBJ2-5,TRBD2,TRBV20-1,TGCAGTGCTAGAGATGCTAGCGGGGGCCAGTACTATCACCAAGAGACCCAGTACTTC,CSARDASGGQYYHQETQYF
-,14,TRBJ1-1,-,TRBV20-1,TGCAGTGCTAGAGAAGCGGGCAGGGACACTGAAGCTTTCTTT,CSAREAGRDTEAFF
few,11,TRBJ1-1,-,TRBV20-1,TGCAGTGCTACCAGGGAAACTGAAGCTTTCTTT,CSATRETEAFF
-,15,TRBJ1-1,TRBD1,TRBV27,TGTGCCAGCAGTTCTCCCCTTAGGGGGCAGCAACAAGCTTTCTTT,CASSSPLRGQQQAFF
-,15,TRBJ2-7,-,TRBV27,TGTGCCAGCAGTTTATTAGGTGTCAGGGGATACGAGCAGTACTTC,CASSLLGVRGYEQYF
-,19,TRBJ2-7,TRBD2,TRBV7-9,TGTGCCAGCAGCTTGTGGGGGGGGATTGCAGGGACTAGCTCCTACGAGCAGTACTTC,CASSLWGGIAGTSSYEQYF
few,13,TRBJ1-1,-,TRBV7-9,TGTGCCAGCAGCTTGCAGCAAGAAACTGAAGCTTTCTTT,CASSLQQETEAFF
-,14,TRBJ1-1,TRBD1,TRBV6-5,TGTGCCAGCAGTTACGGACAGGGGAACACTGAAGCTTTCTTT,CASSYGQGNTEAFF
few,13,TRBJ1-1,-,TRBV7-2,TGTGCCAGCAGCTTTAAGGGGAAGACTGAAGCTTTCTTT,CASSFKGKTEAFF
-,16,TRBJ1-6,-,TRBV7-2,TGTGCCAGCAGCTTGGGGACTATCTCCTATAATTCACCCCTCCACTTT,CASSLGTISYNSPLHF
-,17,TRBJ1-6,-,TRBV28,TGTGCCAGCAGTTTCGTTCGGGACACAACAGGTAGTTCACCCCTCCACTTT,CASSFVRDTTGSSPLHF
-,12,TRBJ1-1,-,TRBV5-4,TGTGCCAGCGGGGGCGTCAACACTGAAGCTTTCTTT,CASGGVNTEAFF
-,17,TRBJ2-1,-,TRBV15,TGTGCCACCAGCAGAGCGGGTGCGGGCCGAGCCTACAATGAGCAGTTCTTC,CATSRAGAGRAYNEQFF
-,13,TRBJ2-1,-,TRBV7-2,TGTGCCAGCAGCTTTCCCTCTCTCGGTGAGCAGTTCTTC,CASSFPSLGEQFF
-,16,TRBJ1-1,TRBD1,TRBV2,TGTGCCAGCAGTGGCCCTCGGACAGGGCTGAACACTGAAGCTTTCTTT,CASSGPRTGLNTEAFF
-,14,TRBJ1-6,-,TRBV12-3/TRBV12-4,TGTGCCAGCAGTTGGGGTATGAATAATTCACCCCTCCACTTT,CASSWGMNNSPLHF
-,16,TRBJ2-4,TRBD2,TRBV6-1,TGTGCCAGCACGACCTTACTAGCGGGGGCCCATCGGATTCAGTACTTC,CASTTLLAGAHRIQYF
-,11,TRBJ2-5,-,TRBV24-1,TGTGCCACCAGTGAACAGGAGACCCAGTACTTC,CATSEQETQYF